This TCR beta chain was profiled in a study of cytomegalovirus exposure and HLA in healthy donors. This CDR3 spans 15 amino acids. Germline assignment: CDR1 MGHDK and CDR2 SYGVNS. Deletions cut 8 bases from V and 4 bases from J, with 15 bases between. Clones were read by immunoSEQ multiplex PCR, and TCRdb kept only the in-frame ones, dropping some. The table has 250,000 to 350,000 clones, roughly nine tenths seen once. The chain couples TRBV25-1 to TRBJ2-6; tentatively, D is TRBD1 (8 bases). The sequence was collected from a woman in her 30s in good health and CMV-seropositive. What was sequenced was PBMCs. The CDR3 region is CASETGGGGANVLTF. CDR3 coding DNA: TGTGCCAGCGAAACAGGGGGAGGGGGGGCCAACGTCCTGACTTTC.